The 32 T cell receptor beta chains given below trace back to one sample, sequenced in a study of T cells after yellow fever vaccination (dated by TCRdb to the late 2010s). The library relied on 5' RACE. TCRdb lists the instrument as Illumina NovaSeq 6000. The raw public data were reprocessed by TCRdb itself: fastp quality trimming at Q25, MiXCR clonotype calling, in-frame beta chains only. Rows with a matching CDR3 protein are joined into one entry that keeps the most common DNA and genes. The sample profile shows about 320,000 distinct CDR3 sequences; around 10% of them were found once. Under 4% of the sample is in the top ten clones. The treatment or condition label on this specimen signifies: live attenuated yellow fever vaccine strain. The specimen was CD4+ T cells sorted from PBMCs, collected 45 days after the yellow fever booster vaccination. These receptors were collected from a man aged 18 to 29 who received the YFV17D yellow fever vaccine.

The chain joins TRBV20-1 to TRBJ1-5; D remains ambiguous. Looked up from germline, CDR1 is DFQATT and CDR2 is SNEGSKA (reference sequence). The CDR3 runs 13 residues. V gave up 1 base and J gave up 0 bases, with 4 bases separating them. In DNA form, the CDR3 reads TGCAGTGCTAGAGTTGGTAGCAATCAGCCCCAGCATTTT. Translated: CSARVGSNQPQHF.

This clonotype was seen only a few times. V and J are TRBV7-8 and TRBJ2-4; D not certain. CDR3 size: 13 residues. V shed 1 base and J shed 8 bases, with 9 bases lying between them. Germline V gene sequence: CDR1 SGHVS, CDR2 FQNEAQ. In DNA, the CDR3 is TGTGCCAGCAGCTTAGTTGCGTGGGACATTCAGTACTTC. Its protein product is CASSLVAWDIQYF. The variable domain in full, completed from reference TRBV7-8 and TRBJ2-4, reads GAGVSQSPRYKVAKRGQDVALRCDPISGHVSLFWYQQALGQGPEFLTYFQNEAQLDKSGLPSDRFFAERPEGSVSTLKIQRTQQEDSAVYLCASSLVAWDIQYFGAGTRLSVL.

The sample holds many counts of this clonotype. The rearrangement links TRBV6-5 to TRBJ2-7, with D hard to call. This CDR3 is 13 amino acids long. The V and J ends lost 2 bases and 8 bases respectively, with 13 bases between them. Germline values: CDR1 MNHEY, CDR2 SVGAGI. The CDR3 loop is CASSYRQLSQQYF. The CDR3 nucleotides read TGTGCCAGCAGTTACCGACAACTCTCCCAGCAGTACTTC.

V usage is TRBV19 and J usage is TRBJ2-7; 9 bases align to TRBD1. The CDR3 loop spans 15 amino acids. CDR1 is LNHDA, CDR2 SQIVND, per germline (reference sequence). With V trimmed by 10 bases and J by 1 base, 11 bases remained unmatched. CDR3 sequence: CATGSGTGNSYEQYV. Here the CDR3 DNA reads TGTGCCACTGGGTCCGGGACAGGGAATTCCTACGAGCAGTACGTC.

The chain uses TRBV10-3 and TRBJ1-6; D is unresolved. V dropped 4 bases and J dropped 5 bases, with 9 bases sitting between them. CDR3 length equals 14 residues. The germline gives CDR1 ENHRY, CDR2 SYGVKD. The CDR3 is CAISVGVNNSPLHF. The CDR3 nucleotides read TGTGCCATCAGTGTCGGGGTGAATAATTCACCCCTCCACTTT.

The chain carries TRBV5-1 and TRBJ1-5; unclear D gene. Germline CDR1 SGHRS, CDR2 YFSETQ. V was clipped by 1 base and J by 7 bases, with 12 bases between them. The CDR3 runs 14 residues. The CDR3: CASSLRSGGQPQHF. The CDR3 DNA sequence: TGCGCCAGCAGCTTGAGGTCAGGAGGGCAGCCCCAGCATTTT.

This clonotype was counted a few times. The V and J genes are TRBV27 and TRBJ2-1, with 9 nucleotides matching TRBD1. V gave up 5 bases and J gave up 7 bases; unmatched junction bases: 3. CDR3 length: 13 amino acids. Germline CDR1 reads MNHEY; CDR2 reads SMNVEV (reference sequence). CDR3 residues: CASSDRGWNEQFF. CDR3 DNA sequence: TGTGCCAGCAGTGACAGGGGGTGGAATGAGCAGTTCTTC.

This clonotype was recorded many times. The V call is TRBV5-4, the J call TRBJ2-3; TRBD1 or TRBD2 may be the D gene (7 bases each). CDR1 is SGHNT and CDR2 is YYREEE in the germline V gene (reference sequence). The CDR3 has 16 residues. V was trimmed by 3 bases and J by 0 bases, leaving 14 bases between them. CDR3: CASSSGGQTSTDTQYF. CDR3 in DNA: TGTGCCAGCAGCTCGGGGGGACAGACTAGCACAGATACGCAGTATTTT.

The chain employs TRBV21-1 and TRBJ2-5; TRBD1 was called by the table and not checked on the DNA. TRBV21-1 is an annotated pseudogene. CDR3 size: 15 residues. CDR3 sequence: CASSLGTPTGETQYF. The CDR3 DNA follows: TGTGCCAGCAGCCTTGGGACCCCGACGGGGGAGACCCAGTACTTC.

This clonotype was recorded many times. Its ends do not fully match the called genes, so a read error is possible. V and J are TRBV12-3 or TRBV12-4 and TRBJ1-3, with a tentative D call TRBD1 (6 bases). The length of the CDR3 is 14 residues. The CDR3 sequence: CASSLQGSGNTIYF. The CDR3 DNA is TGCGCCAGCAGCTTGCAGGGGTCTGGAAACACCATATATTTT.

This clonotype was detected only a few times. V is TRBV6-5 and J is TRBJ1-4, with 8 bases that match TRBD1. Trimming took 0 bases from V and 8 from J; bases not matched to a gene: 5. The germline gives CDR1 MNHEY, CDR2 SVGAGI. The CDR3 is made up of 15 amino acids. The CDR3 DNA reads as TGTGCCAGCAGTTACTCGGAACAGGGGGGCGAAAAACTGTTTTTT. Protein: CASSYSEQGGEKLFF.

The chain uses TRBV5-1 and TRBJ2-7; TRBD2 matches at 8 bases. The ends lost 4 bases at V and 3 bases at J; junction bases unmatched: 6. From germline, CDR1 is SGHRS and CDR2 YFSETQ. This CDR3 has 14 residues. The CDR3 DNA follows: TGCGCCAGCAGCGAGACTAGCGAGAACTACGAGCAGTACTTC. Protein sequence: CASSETSENYEQYF.

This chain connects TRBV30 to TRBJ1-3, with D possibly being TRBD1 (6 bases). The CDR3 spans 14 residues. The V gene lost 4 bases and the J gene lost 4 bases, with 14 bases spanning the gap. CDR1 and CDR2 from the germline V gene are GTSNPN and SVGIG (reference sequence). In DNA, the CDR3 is TGTGCCTGGAACCCGGGGGCTGGAGGAAACACCATATATTTT. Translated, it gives CAWNPGAGGNTIYF.

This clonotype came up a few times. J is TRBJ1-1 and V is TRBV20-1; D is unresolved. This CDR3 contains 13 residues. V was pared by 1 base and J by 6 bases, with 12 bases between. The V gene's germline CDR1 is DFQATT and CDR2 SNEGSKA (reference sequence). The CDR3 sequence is CSARVRVGPEAFF. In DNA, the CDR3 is TGCAGTGCTAGAGTACGTGTGGGTCCTGAAGCTTTCTTT.

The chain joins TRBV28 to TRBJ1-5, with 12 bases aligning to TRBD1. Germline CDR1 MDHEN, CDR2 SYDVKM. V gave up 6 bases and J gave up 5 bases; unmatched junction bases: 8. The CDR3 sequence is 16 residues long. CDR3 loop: CASSKGTGGLYQPQHF. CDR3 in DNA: TGTGCCAGCAGCAAAGGGACAGGGGGCTTATATCAGCCCCAGCATTTT.

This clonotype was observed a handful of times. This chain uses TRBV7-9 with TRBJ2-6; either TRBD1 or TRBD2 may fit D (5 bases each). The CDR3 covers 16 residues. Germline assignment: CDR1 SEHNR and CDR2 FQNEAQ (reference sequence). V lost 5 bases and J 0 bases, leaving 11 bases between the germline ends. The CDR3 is CASSRGGISGANVLTF. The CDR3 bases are TGTGCCAGCAGCCGTGGGGGAATCTCTGGGGCCAACGTCCTGACTTTC.

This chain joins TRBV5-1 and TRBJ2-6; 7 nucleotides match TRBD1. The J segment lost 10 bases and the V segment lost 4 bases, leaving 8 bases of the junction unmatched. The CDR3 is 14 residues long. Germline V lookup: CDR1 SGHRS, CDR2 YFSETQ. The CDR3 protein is CASSLGQDYNVLTF. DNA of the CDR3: TGCGCCAGCAGCCTCGGACAGGATTATAACGTCCTGACTTTC.

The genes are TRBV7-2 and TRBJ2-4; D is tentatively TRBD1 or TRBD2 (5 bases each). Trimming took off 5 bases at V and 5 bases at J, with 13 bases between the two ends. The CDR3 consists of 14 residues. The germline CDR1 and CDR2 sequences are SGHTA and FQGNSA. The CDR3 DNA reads TGTGCCAGCAGCCCTAGAGTGGGGGAAAACATTCAGTACTTC. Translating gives CASSPRVGENIQYF.

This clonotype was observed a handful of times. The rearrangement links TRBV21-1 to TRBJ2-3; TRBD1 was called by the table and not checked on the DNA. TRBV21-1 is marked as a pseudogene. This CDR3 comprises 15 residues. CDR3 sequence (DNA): TGTGCCAGCAGCATTCACTCTCAGGGAACAGATACGCAGTATTTT. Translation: CASSIHSQGTDTQYF.

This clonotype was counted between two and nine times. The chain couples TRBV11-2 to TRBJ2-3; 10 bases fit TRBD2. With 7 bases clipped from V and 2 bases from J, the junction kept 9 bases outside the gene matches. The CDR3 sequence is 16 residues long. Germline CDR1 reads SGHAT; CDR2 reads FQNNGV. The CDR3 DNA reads TGTGCCAGCACCATCTCCGGACTAGCGGACACAGATACGCAGTATTTT. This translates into CASTISGLADTDTQYF.

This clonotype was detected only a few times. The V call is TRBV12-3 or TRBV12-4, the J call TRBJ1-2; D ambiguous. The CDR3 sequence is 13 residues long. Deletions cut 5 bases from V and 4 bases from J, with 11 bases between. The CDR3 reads CASSPPWFYGYTF. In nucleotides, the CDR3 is TGTGCCAGCAGTCCCCCCTGGTTCTATGGCTACACCTTC.

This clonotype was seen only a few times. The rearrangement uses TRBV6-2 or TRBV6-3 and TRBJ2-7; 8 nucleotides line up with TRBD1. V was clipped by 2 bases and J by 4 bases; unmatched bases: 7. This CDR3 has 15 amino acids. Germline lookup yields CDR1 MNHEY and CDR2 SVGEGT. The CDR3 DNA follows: TGTGCCAGCAGTTACGAAACAGGGGGTAGATACGAGCAGTACTTC. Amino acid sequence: CASSYETGGRYEQYF.

The CDR3 reads CASSGPGEQPQHF. The CDR3 DNA sequence: TGTGCCAGCAGCGGCCCGGGGGAACAGCCCCAGCATTTT. The chain combines TRBV2 with TRBJ1-5; a possible D gene is TRBD1 (5 bases). This CDR3 comprises 13 residues. V gave up 6 bases and J gave up 7 bases, with 13 bases separating them. Germline-derived CDR1 and CDR2 are SNHLY and FYNNEI. The full variable domain, with the rest looked up from reference TRBV2 and TRBJ1-5, is EPEVTQTPSHQVTQMGQEVILRCVPISNHLYFYWYRQILGQKVEFLVSFYNNEISEKSEIFDDQFSVERPDGSNFTLKIRSTKLEDSAMYFCASSGPGEQPQHFGDGTRLSIL.

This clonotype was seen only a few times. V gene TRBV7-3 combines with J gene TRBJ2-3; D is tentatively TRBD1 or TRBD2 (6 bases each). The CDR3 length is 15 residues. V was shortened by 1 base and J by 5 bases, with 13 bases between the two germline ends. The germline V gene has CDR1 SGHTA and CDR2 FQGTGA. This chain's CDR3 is CASSLKTGAGDTQYF. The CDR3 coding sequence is TGTGCCAGCAGCTTAAAAACGGGGGCGGGAGATACGCAGTATTTT.

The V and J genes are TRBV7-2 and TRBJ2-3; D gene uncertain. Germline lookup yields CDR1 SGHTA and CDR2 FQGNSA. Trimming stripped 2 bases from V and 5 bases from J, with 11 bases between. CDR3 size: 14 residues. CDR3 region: CASSLSHVQDTQYF. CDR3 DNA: TGTGCCAGCAGCTTAAGTCATGTACAAGATACGCAGTATTTT.

CDR3 residues: CASSSGATDTQYF. The CDR3 DNA sequence: TGCGCCAGCAGCTCGGGGGCCACAGATACGCAGTATTTT. The chain is built from TRBV5-1 and TRBJ2-3; D is possibly TRBD1 or TRBD2 (6 bases each). V lost 3 bases, J lost 2 bases, and 7 bases lay in between. The CDR3 has 13 residues. Germline CDR1 SGHRS, CDR2 YFSETQ.

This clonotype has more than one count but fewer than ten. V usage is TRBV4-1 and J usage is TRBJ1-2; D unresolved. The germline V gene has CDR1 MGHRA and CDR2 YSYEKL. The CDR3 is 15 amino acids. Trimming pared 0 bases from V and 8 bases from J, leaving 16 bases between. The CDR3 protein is CASSQETPPPGGYTF. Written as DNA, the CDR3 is TGCGCCAGCAGCCAAGAAACACCACCCCCGGGGGGCTACACCTTC.

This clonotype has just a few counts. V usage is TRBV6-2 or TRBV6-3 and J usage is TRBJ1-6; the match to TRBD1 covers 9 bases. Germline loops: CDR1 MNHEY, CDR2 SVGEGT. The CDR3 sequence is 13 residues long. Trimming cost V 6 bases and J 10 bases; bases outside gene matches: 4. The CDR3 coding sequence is TGTGCCAGCAGAACAGGGGGCCGGTCACCCCTCCACTTT. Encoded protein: CASRTGGRSPLHF.

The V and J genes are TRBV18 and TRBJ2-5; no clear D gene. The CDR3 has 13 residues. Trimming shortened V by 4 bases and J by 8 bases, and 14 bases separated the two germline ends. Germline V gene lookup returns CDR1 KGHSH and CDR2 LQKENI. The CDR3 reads CASSLSTSYTQYF. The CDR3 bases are TGTGCCAGCTCACTTTCTACTTCGTATACCCAGTACTTC.

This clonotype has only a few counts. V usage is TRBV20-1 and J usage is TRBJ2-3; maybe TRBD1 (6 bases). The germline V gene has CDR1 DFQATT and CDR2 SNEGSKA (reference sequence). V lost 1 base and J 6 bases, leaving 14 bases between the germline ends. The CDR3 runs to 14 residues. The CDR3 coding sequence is TGCAGTGCTAGAGGGGACACAGGTCCCGATACGCAGTATTTT. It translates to CSARGDTGPDTQYF.

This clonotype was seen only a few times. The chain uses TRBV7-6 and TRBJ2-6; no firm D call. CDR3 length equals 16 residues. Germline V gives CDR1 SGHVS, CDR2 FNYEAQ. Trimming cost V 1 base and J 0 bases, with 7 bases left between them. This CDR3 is CASSLESTSGANVLTF. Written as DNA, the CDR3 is TGTGCCAGCAGCTTAGAGAGTACCTCTGGGGCCAACGTCCTGACTTTC.

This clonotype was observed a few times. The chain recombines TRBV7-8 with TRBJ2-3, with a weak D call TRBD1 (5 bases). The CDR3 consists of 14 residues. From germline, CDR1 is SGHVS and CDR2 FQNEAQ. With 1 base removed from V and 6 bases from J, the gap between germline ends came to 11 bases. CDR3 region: CASSLGRDEDTQYF. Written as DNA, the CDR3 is TGTGCCAGCAGCTTAGGCAGGGATGAGGATACGCAGTATTTT.